Listed below are T cell receptor beta chains from one sample, sequenced in a study of T cell changes during pregnancy in multiple sclerosis. TCRdb's table, derived via immunoSEQ multiplex PCR, lists solely in-frame clones and lacks some. Here the sample spans fewer than 75,000 clones, approximately 90% being singletons. The specimen comprised peripheral blood, sampled after pregnancy. Receptors were obtained from a female donor in good health, enrolled as a control in a pregnancy study. Each CDR3 is given with its conserved first and last residue. The D gene is left open where the match is weak. The listing skips clone size in some rows; elsewhere it reads once, few, many or a size class.

clone size	D gene	J gene	V gene	CDR3 DNA	CDR3 protein
-	TRBD1	TRBJ2-3	TRBV4-2	TGTGCCAGCAGCCCCGACAGGGGTAGTAGGGATACGCAGTATTTT	CASSPDRGSRDTQYF
-	-	TRBJ2-3	TRBV7-2	TGTGCCAGCAGCTTAGGGACTAGCACAGATACGCAGTATTTT	CASSLGTSTDTQYF
-	-	TRBJ1-4	TRBV19	TGTGCCAGTAGTACGGCGGATGAAAAACTGTTTTTT	CASSTADEKLFF
-	-	TRBJ2-3	TRBV25-1	TGTGCCAGCGGTGGGGAGCCCACAGATACGCAGTATTTT	CASGGEPTDTQYF
once	TRBD1	TRBJ1-4	TRBV28	TGTGCCAGCAGATCCGACAGGGGGCGTGAAAAACTGTTTTTT	CASRSDRGREKLFF
-	TRBD2	TRBJ2-2	TRBV27	TGTGCCAGCATGGTTCCTGGCGGGGGGGCAAGAACCGGGGAGCTGTTTTTT	CASMVPGGGARTGELFF
once	TRBD2	TRBJ2-7	TRBV6-5	TGTGCCAGCAGTTCTACTATCGGGAGGGTCGAGCAGTACTTC	CASSSTIGRVEQYF
-	TRBD1	TRBJ2-7	TRBV2	TGTGCCAGCAGTATAGGACAGGGGAGCTACGAGCAGTACTTC	CASSIGQGSYEQYF
few	-	TRBJ1-5	TRBV6-5	TGTGCCAGCAGGACGACGTGGACCGGGGATCAGCCCCAGCATTTT	CASRTTWTGDQPQHF
-	TRBD1	TRBJ2-5	TRBV10-3	TGTGCCATCAGTGAGTCAGGGGACAGACTCCAAGAGACCCAGTACTTC	CAISESGDRLQETQYF
-	TRBD1	TRBJ2-2	TRBV7-9	TGTGCCAGCAGACTACAGGGGGCGCAGGGCGGGGAGCTGTTTTTT	CASRLQGAQGGELFF
few	-	TRBJ1-2	TRBV28	TGTGCCAGCAATTTGGAACAGGCAGGTGGCTACACCTTC	CASNLEQAGGYTF
-	-	TRBJ2-5	TRBV14	TGTGCCAGCAGCCAAGTGCGGGGCCTGGAGACCCAGTACTTC	CASSQVRGLETQYF
once	TRBD2	TRBJ2-3	TRBV7-9	TGTGCCAGCAGCCCGAGGTGGCGGGAGGGCCGTCCAGATACGCAGTATTTT	CASSPRWREGRPDTQYF
-	TRBD2	TRBJ2-2	TRBV5-4	TGTGCCAGCAGCCCGGGACTAGTGGCCGGGGAGCTGTTTTTT	CASSPGLVAGELFF
-	-	TRBJ2-1	TRBV7-8	TGTGCCAGCAGCCCACGGGGGAGCGAAAGGAGAAATGAGCAGTTCTTC	CASSPRGSERRNEQFF
-	-	TRBJ2-7	TRBV13	TGTGCCAGCAGCTTCTTTAACGAGCAGTACTTC	CASSFFNEQYF
-	-	TRBJ1-1	TRBV2	TGTGCCAGCAGTGAGAGCACGGAGGCTTTCTTT	CASSESTEAFF
-	TRBD2	TRBJ2-1	TRBV4-1	TGCGCCAGCAGCCTCCGACTAGCGGGGGGGGAATACAATGAGCAGTTCTTC	CASSLRLAGGEYNEQFF
few	TRBD1	TRBJ1-1	TRBV30	TGTGCCTGGGCTACTTGGACAGGGCTTAACACTGAAGCTTTCTTT	CAWATWTGLNTEAFF
-	TRBD2	TRBJ2-3	TRBV4-3	TGCGCCAGCAGCCAGATAAGTCAGCGGGGAGGTACGCAGTATTTT	CASSQISQRGGTQYF
-	TRBD1	TRBJ2-1	TRBV4-3	TGCGCCAGCAGCCGCTTGACAGGGGGCGTAAATGAGCAGTTCTTC	CASSRLTGGVNEQFF
-	-	TRBJ1-2	TRBV5-4	TGTGCCAGCAGCTTGGCCCTAGGTCCGGCCGAGACGTATGGCTACACCTTC	CASSLALGPAETYGYTF
-	TRBD1	TRBJ2-7	TRBV7-2	TGTGCCAGCAGTCCCACCCGGGACAGGCCCTACGAGCAGTACTTC	CASSPTRDRPYEQYF
-	TRBD1	TRBJ1-1	TRBV6-5	TGTGCCAGCGGGAACGACAGGGATGGCACTGAAGCTTTCTTT	CASGNDRDGTEAFF
-	TRBD2	TRBJ2-7	TRBV7-2	TGTGCCAGCAGCCCAAGTCATCCCCCGGGACTAGCCCCCCAGGCCGAGCAGTACTTC	CASSPSHPPGLAPQAEQYF
-	-	TRBJ2-3	TRBV18	TGTGCCAGCTCACGTCGGGCGGAGGAGTACACAGATACGCAGTATTTT	CASSRRAEEYTDTQYF
-	TRBD2	TRBJ2-2	TRBV10-2	TGCGCCAGCAGTGATCTAGCGGGGGGAAAGAACACCGGGGAGCTGTTTTTT	CASSDLAGGKNTGELFF
-	-	TRBJ1-2	TRBV7-9	TGTGCCAGCAGCCCGAGCGATGGCTACACCTTC	CASSPSDGYTF
few	TRBD2	TRBJ2-3	TRBV7-9	TGTGCCAGCAGCTTAAGGGCTAGCGGGGATACGCAGTATTTT	CASSLRASGDTQYF
-	-	TRBJ2-3	TRBV6-4	TGTGCCAGCAGTGCGGGGGAGTCTAGCACAGATACGCAGTATTTT	CASSAGESSTDTQYF
-	TRBD2	TRBJ2-1	TRBV6-7	TGTGCCAGCAGGGCGGGACTAGCGGGAGATCAGAATGAGCAGTTCTTC	CASRAGLAGDQNEQFF
-	TRBD2	TRBJ2-1	TRBV7-3	TGTGCCAGCAGCGGGGCGGGGAGCGGGAGGTACGGGGGGCATGAGCAGTTCTTC	CASSGAGSGRYGGHEQFF
-	TRBD1	TRBJ1-2	TRBV5-1	TGCGCCAGCACCCCCTCGACAGGGGGCCGGGGCTACACCTTC	CASTPSTGGRGYTF
-	TRBD1	TRBJ1-3	TRBV9	TGTGCCAGCAGCCCGGACAGGGGGCTAGGAAACACCATATATTTT	CASSPDRGLGNTIYF
-	TRBD1	TRBJ2-7	TRBV12-5	TGTGCTAGTGCTCCGGACAGGGGGGCCTACGAGCAGTACTTC	CASAPDRGAYEQYF
-	TRBD2	TRBJ2-7	TRBV4-3	TGCGCCAGCAGCTGGACTAGCGGGAGGTCCTACGAGCAGTACTTC	CASSWTSGRSYEQYF
-	TRBD1	TRBJ2-5	TRBV2	TGTGCCAGCAGGGGACAGGGCCAAGAGACCCAGTACTTC	CASRGQGQETQYF
-	TRBD2	TRBJ2-7	TRBV5-4	TGTGCCAGCAGCCCGACTAGCGGGGAAATCTACGAGCAGTACTTC	CASSPTSGEIYEQYF
-	-	TRBJ2-1	TRBV4-1	TGCGCCAGCAGCCCCCCCAGCACAGGGCGGAATGAGCAGTTCTTC	CASSPPSTGRNEQFF
-	-	TRBJ1-6	TRBV4-1	TGCGCCAGCAGCCAAGAGTCTCGAGGACATTTCGGTTCACCCCTCCACTTT	CASSQESRGHFGSPLHF
once	-	TRBJ1-5	TRBV18	TGTGCCAGCTCATCTCTGGCAGGGGAATATCAGCCCCAGCATTTT	CASSSLAGEYQPQHF
-	-	TRBJ2-3	TRBV6-5	TGTGCCAGCAGTTACTCGTATGAGGGATCCGATACGCAGTATTTT	CASSYSYEGSDTQYF
-	-	TRBJ1-5	TRBV30	TGTGCCTGGAGTGTACAAGGGGGGGATCAGCCCCAGCATTTT	CAWSVQGGDQPQHF
-	-	TRBJ1-1	TRBV29-1	TGCAGCGTTGAAGTTCCGGGGAGTGTTGAAGCTTTCTTT	CSVEVPGSVEAFF
-	-	TRBJ2-1	TRBV7-8	TGTGCCAGCAGCTCCCTACAGAGCAGAAACAATGAGCAGTTCTTC	CASSSLQSRNNEQFF
-	TRBD2	TRBJ2-1	TRBV27	TGTGCCAGCAGCTTAGCGGGACCGCACAATGAGCAGTTCTTC	CASSLAGPHNEQFF